This T cell receptor (beta chain) came from a study of shared clonotypes between healthy human individuals. Looking at the study overall: Aged between 18 and 49, the donors were two women and three men. Study-wide results and caveats: Clonotype sharing levels among donors were expected to vary with sequencing depth.

Roughly 99 million PBMCs were counted before genomic DNA extraction. Measured with immunoSEQ multiplex PCR; TCRdb has only the in-frame clones, and not every one. The top ten hold 13% of the sample, which has approximately 510,000 clones, 79% seen once. V shed 4 bases and J 8 bases; nucleotides not matched to a gene: 7. CDR1 and CDR2 (germline): KGHSH, LQKENI. The CDR3 length is 15 residues. This clone was counted a few times. Its antigen is still unknown. V is TRBV18 and J is TRBJ2-1, with 11 positions matching TRBD2. Sequencing was carried out using PBMCs. This sequence originates from a woman aged 35 to 49 in good health. Some clones in this sample may be carry-over from other donors' samples. The CDR3 DNA is TGTGCCAGCTCACAGAGACTAGCGGGGCGGGATGAGCAGTTCTTC. Amino acids: CASSQRLAGRDEQFF. Variable domain in full (rest from reference TRBV18 and TRBJ2-1): NAGVMQNPRHLVRRRGQEARLRCSPMKGHSHVYWYRQLPEEGLKFMVYLQKENIIDESGMPKERFSAEFPKEGPSILRIQQVVRGDSAAYFCASSQRLAGRDEQFFGPGTRLTVL.